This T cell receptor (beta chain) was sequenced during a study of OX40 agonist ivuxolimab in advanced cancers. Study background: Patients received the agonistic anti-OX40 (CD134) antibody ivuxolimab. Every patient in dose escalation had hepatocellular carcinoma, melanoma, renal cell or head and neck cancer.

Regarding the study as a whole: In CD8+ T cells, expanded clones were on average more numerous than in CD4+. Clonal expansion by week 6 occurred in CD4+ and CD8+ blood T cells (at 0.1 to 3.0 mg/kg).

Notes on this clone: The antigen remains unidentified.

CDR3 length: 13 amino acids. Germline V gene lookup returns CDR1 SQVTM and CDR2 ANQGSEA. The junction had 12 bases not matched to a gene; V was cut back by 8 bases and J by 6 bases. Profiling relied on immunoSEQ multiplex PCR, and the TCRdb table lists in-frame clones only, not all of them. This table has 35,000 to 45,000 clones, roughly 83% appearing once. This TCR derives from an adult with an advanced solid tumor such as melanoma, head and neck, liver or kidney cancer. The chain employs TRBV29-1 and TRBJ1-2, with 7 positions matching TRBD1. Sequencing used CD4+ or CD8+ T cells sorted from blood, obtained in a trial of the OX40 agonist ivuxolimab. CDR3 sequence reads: CSFRQGRSNGYTF. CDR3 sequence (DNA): TGCAGCTTTCGACAGGGCCGTTCCAATGGCTACACCTTC.